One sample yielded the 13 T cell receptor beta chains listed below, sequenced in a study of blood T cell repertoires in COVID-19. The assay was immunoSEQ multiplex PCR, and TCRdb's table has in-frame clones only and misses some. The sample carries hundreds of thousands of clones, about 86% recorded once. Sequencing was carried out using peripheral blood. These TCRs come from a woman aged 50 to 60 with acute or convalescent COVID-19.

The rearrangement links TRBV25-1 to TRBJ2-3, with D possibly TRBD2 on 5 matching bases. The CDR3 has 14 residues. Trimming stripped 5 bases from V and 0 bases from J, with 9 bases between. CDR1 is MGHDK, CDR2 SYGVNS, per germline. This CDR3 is CASSPTTSTDTQYF. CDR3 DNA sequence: TGTGCCAGCAGTCCGACTACTAGCACAGATACGCAGTATTTT.

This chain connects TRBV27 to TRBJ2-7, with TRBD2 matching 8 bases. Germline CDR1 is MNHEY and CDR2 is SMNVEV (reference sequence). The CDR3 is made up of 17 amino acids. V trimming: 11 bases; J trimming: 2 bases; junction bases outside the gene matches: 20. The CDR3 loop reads CASGDLRLAGPPYEQYF. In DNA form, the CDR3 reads TGTGCCTCCGGAGACCTAAGGCTAGCGGGTCCCCCCTACGAGCAGTACTTC.

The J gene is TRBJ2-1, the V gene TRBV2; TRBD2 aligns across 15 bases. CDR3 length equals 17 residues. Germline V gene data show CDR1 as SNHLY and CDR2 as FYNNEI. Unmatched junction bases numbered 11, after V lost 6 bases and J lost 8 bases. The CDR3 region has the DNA TGTGCCAGCAGCCCCGGGACTAGCGGGAGGCCCGTAGATGAGCAGTTCTTC. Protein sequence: CASSPGTSGRPVDEQFF.

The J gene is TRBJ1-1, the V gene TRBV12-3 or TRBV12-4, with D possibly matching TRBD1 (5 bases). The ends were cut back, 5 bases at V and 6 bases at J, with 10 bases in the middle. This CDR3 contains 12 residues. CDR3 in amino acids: CASSHRQPEAFF. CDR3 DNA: TGTGCCAGCAGTCATCGACAGCCTGAAGCTTTCTTT.

This chain's CDR3 is CASSLAGTVNTEAFF. The CDR3, as DNA: TGCGCCAGCAGCTTGGCCGGGACAGTTAACACTGAAGCTTTCTTT. The chain carries TRBV5-1 and TRBJ1-1, with TRBD1 identical over 7 bases. The V gene's germline CDR1 is SGHRS and CDR2 YFSETQ. Trimming took 0 bases from V and 2 from J; bases not matched to a gene: 4. The CDR3 totals 15 residues.

The CDR3 DNA sequence: TGTGCCAGCAGCGTAGCGGACAGTCTCGAACTCTATGGCTACACCTTC. Translating it yields CASSVADSLELYGYTF. The V gene is TRBV9, the J gene TRBJ1-2, with a possible D match to TRBD1 (6 bases). CDR1 and CDR2 (germline): SGDLS, YYNGEE. The length of the CDR3 is 16 residues. V lost 0 bases and J lost 4, with 16 bases in between.

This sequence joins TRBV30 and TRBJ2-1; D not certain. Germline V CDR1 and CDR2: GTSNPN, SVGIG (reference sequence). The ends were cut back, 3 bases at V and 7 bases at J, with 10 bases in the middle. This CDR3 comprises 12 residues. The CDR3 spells CAWSPTGNEQFF. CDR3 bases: TGTGCCTGGAGCCCGACCGGGAATGAGCAGTTCTTC.

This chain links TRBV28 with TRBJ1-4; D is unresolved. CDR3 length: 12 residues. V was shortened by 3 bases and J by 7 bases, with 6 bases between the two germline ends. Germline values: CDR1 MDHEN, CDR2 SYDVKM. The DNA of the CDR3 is TGTGCCAGCAGTTTTGTTCTTGAAAAACTGTTTTTT. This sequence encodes CASSFVLEKLFF.

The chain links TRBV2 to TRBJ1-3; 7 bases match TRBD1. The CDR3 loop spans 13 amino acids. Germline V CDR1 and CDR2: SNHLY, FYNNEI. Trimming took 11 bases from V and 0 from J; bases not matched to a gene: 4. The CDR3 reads CAARQGSGNTIYF. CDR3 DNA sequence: TGTGCCGCCCGACAGGGCTCTGGAAACACCATATATTTT.

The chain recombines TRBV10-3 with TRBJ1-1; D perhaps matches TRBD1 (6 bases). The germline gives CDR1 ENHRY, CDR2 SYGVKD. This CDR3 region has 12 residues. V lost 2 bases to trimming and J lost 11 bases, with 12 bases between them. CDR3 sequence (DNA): TGTGCCATCAGTGAGACAGGGTTGTTCGCTTTCTTT. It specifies CAISETGLFAFF.

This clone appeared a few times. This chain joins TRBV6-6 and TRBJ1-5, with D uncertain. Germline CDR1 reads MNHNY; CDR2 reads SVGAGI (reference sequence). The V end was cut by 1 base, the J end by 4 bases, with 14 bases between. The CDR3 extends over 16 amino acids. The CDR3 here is CASSYLTREANQPQHF. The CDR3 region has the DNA TGTGCCAGCAGTTACTTAACTAGGGAAGCAAATCAGCCCCAGCATTTT.

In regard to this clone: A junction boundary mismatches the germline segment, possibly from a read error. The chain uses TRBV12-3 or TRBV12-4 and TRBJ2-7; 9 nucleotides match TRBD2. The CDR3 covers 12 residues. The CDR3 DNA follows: TGTGCCCGCAGGCGCGGGGGGGCGGGGCAGTACTTC. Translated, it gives CARRRGGAGQYF.

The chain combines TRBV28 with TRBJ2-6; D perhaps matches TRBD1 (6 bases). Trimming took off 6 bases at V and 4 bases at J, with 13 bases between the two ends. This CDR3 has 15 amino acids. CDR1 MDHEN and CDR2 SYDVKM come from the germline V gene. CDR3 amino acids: CASRPTGPGANVLTF. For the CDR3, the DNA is TGTGCCAGCAGACCTACAGGGCCCGGGGCCAACGTCCTGACTTTC.